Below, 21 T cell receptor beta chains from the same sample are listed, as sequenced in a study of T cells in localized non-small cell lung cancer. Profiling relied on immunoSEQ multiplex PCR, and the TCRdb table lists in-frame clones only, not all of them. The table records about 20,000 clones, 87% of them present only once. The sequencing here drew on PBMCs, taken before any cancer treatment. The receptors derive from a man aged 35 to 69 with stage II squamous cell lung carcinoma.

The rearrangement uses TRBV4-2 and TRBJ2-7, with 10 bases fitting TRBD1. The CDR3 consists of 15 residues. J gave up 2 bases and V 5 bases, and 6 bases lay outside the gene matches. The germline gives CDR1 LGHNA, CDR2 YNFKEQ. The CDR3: CASSVAGTGAYEQYF. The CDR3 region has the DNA TGTGCCAGCAGCGTCGCCGGGACAGGGGCCTACGAGCAGTACTTC.

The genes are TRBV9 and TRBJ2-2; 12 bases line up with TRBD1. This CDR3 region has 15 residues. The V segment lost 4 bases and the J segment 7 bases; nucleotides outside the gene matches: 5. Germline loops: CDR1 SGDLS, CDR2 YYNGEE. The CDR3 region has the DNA TGTGCCAGCAGCCGGGACAGGGGGCTTCACGGGGAGCTGTTTTTT. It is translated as CASSRDRGLHGELFF.

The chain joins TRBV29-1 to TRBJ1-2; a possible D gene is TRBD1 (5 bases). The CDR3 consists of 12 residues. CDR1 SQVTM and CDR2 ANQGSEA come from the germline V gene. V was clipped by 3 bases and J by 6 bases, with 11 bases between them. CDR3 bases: TGCAGCGTTGAGCGGACATCTCATGGCTACACCTTC. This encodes CSVERTSHGYTF.

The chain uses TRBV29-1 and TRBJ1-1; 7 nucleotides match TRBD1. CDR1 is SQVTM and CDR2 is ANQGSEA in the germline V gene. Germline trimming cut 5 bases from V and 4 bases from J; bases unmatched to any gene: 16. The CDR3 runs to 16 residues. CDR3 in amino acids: CSVPNPRQGVVTEAFF. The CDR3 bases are TGCAGCGTTCCGAACCCGAGGCAGGGGGTGGTCACTGAAGCTTTCTTT.

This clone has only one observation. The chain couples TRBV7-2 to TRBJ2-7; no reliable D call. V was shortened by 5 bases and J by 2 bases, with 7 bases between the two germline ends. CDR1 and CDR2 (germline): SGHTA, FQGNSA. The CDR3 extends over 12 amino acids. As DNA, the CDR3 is TGTGCCAGCAGCGAAGGGCCCTACGAGCAGTACTTC. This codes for CASSEGPYEQYF.

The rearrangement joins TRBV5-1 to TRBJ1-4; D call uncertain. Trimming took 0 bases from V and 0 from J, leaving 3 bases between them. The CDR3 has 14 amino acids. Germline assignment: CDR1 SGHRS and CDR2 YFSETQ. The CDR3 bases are TGCGCCAGCAGCTTGGCCTCAACTAATGAAAAACTGTTTTTT. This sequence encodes CASSLASTNEKLFF.

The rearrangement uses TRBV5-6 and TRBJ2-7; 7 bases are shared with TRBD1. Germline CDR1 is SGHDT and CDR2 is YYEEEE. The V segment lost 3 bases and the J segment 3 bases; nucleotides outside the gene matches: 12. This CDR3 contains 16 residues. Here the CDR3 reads CASSWRTGPTYYEQYF. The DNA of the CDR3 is TGTGCCAGCAGCTGGAGGACAGGTCCCACGTACTACGAGCAGTACTTC. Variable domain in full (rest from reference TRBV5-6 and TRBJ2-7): DAGVTQSPTHLIKTRGQQVTLRCSPKSGHDTVSWYQQALGQGPQFIFQYYEEEERQRGNFPDRFSGHQFPNYSSELNVNALLLGDSALYLCASSWRTGPTYYEQYFGPGTRLTVT.

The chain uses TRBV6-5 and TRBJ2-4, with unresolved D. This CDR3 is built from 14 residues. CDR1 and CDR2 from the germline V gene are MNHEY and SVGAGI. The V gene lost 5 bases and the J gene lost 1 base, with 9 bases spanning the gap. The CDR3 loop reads CASSPGRAKNIQYF. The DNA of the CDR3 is TGTGCCAGCAGTCCAGGTCGTGCCAAAAACATTCAGTACTTC.

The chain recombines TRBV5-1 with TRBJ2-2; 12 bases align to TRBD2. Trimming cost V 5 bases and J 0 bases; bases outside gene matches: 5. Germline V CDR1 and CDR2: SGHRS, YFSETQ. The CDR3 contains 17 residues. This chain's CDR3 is CASSSTSGGANTGELFF. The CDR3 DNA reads TGCGCCAGCAGTTCGACTAGCGGGGGCGCGAACACCGGGGAGCTGTTTTTT.

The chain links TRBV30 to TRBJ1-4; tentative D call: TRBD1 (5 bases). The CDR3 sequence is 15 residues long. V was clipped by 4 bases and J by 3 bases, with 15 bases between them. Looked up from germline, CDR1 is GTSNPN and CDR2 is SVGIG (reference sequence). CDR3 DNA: TGTGCCTGGATGGGGGGACGCGGAGCTAATGAAAAACTGTTTTTT. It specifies CAWMGGRGANEKLFF.

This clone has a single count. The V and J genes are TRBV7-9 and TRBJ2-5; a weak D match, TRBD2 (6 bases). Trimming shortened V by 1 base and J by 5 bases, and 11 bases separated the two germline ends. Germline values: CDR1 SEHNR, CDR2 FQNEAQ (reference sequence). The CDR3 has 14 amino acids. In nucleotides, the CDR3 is TGTGCCAGCAGCTTAGGTGGGGGGAAGGAGACCCAGTACTTC. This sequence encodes CASSLGGGKETQYF.

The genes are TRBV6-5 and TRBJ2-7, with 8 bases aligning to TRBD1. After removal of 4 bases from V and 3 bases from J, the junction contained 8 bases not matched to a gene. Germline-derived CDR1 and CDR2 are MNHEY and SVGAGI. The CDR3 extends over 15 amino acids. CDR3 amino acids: CASSSPGTGYYEQYF. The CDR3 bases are TGTGCCAGCAGTTCTCCCGGGACAGGTTACTACGAGCAGTACTTC.

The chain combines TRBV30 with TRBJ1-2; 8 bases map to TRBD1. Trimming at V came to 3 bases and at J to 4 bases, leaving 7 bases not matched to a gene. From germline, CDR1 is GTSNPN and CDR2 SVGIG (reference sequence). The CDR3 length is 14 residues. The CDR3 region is CAWRTPGQVYGYTF. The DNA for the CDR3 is TGTGCCTGGAGAACTCCGGGACAGGTCTATGGCTACACCTTC.

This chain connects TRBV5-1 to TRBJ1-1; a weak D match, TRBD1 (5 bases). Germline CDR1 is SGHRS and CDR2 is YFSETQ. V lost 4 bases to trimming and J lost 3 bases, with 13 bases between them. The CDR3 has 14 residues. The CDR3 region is CASSVTGTHTEAFF. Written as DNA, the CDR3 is TGCGCCAGCAGCGTAACCGGGACTCACACTGAAGCTTTCTTT.

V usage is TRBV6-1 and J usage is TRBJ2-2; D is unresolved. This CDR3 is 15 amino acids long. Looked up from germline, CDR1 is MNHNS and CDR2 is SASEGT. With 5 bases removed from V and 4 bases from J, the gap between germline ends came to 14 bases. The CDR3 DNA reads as TGTGCCAGCAGTCGGGTCTTAAGTGGCACCGGGGAGCTGTTTTTT. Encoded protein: CASSRVLSGTGELFF.

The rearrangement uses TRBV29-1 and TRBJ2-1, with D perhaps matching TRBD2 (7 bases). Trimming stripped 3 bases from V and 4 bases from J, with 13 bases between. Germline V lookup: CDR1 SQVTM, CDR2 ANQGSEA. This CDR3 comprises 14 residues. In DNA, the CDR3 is TGCAGCGTTGATGGGAGGGGGGCATACAATGAGCAGTTCTTC. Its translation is CSVDGRGAYNEQFF.

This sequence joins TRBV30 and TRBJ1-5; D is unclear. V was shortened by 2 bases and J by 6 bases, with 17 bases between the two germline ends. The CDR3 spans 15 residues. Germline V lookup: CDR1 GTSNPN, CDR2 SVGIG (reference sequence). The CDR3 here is CAWSPLPGNIQPQHF. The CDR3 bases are TGTGCCTGGAGTCCCCTCCCTGGGAATATTCAGCCCCAGCATTTT.

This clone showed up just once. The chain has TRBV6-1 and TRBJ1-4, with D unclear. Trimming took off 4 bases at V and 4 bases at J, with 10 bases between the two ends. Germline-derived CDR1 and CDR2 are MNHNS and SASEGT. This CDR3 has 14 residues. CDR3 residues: CASSVGIGNEKLFF. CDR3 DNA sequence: TGTGCCAGCAGTGTAGGGATTGGTAATGAAAAACTGTTTTTT.

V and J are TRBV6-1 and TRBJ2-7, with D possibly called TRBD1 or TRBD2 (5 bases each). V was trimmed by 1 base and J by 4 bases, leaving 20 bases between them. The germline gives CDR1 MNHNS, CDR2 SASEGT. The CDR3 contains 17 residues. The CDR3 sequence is CASSEVGPIAVPYEQYF. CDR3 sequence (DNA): TGTGCCAGCAGTGAAGTGGGACCCATCGCCGTCCCTTACGAGCAGTACTTC.

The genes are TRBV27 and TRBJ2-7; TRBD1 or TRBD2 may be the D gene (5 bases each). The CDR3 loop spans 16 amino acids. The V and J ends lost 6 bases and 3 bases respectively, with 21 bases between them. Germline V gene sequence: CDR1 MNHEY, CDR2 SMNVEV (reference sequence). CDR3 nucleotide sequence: TGTGCCAGCAGCTTCCGACCGGGACGTCTGGTCTACGAGCAGTACTTC. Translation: CASSFRPGRLVYEQYF.

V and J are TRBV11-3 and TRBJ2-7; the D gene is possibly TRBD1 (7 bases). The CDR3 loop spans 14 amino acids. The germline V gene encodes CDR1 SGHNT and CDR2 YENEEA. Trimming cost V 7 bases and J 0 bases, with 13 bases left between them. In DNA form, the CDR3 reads TGTGCCAGCAACCAGGGGGGTTCCTCCTACGAGCAGTACTTC. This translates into CASNQGGSSYEQYF.